This T cell receptor beta chain was identified in a study of blood T cells in healthy people across ages. The study's findings and limits: It was not possible, with unsorted PBMCs, to conclusively compare naive and antigen-experienced cells. Higher diversity, along with more naive CD4+ cells, distinguished long-lived donors from aged donors.

This clonotype was counted only a few times. Its antigen is as yet unknown. With a J-beta primer mix and a sample-barcoded 5' primer, a second PCR ran about 6 to 11 cycles. Through a template-switch adaptor with 12 random nucleotides, each cDNA molecule received a tag. TCRdb used MiXCR to reprocess the 5' RACE reads, holding one entry per CDR3 protein. The sample contains around 2 million distinct CDR3 sequences, around 42% of which appear only once. The study isolated at least 6 million PBMCs from each sample. This CDR3 is 13 amino acids long. Trimming took 6 bases from V and 6 from J, leaving 14 bases between them. Germline loops: CDR1 ENHRY, CDR2 SYGVKD.

The sample was blood. The sequence was obtained from a human donor in good health. The chain combines TRBV10-3 with TRBJ1-2; D is ambiguous. CDR3 region: CAISVIGSDGYTF. The CDR3 DNA reads TGTGCCATCAGCGTTATTGGCAGCGATGGCTACACCTTC.